This TCR beta chain was identified in a study of beta chain features in type 1 diabetes (dated by TCRdb to 2016 to 2019). Study-level background: Patients and healthy donors did not differ in mean age, gender distribution, total cell number or subset yield. Across all samples, fewer than 130 million sorted cells were examined, and cell number per subset correlated strongly with RNA yield. The study compared TCRB repertoires of sorted circulating CD4+ T cell subsets between recently diagnosed type 1 diabetes patients and matched healthy donors. Naive and central memory subsets were obtained from all 30 or so donors, but regulatory and stem cell-like memory subsets were isolated from only 8 patients and roughly eight healthy donors. Study-level results and caveats: Because cDNA was sequenced instead of genomic DNA, highly expressing activated cells could be over-represented, though the groups showed no difference in activation or CD3 levels. PCR might favor shorter templates, but patient and control samples were amplified and corrected together, so any skew would affect both groups equally. HLA sub-analyses involved small numbers of individuals, so any influence of HLA type on TCRB rearrangement remained unresolved. A moderate but significant shortening of TCRB CDR3 length was observed in type 1 diabetes patients in all four CD4+ subsets. Fewer insertions and more nucleotide deletions at VDJ recombination sites were observed in patients with type 1 diabetes, implying thymic rearrangement abnormalities. Naive, central memory and regulatory TCRB repertoires appeared to be more alike among patients than among healthy donors.

All of the isolated RNA was reverse transcribed with the High Capacity cDNA Reverse Transcription Kit, so expressed TCRB transcripts were sequenced. Deep immunoSEQ sequencing was performed on naive, central memory and regulatory T cell samples, with an average of roughly 3.3 million total reads per sample. After sorted cells were lysed in RLT buffer, RNA was extracted with DNase-treated RNeasy Micro or Mini kits, with the choice depending on cell number. Each cell subset was processed separately to prevent cross-contamination, with patient and healthy donor samples processed together. The immunoSEQ multiplex PCR was used to amplify TCRB sequences from cDNA, generating 87-bp fragments that spanned the CDR3 region. The amplicons were sequenced using the Illumina HiSeq platform. In the paper's pipeline: PCR bias was computationally corrected using synthetic template baselines, reads within Hamming distance 2 were collapsed, and singletons that could not be merged were discarded. Reads were aligned against IMGT to assign V, D and J genes, CDR3 length and insertions or deletions at six rearrangement sites. Within each subset, clonotype counts were normalized to the number of sorted cells before true diversity and Gini coefficients were calculated with the tcR R package. The overlap coefficient, calculated on TCRB nucleotide sequences, was used to quantify repertoire sharing. Out-of-frame TCRB sequences from naive cells were analyzed as a proxy for the pre-selection repertoire. TCRdb mirrors the immuneACCESS table, restricted to in-frame sequences. Some clones are absent from its copies; in checked studies, under half trace to an unresolved V gene, and the reason for the others is unknown. D and trimming were read from the DNA, whereas the V and J calls and clone size are those reported in that table. The sample has under 800,000 clones on record, roughly a sixth of them singletons. Approximately 0.087% of the sample is held by the ten biggest clonotypes.

About this clone: It lacks a known antigen. No quality values exist for individual bases; no much larger clone is one base distant.

Each donor gave one peripheral blood draw, roughly 120 mL on average, collected into heparinised tubes. A BD FACSAria II and a panel including CD45RO, CCR7, CD25, CD127, CD95 and CD27 were used to sort naive, central memory, regulatory and stem cell-like memory CD4+ T cells. A purity above 98% was achieved for all sorted populations. Right away, PBMCs were isolated by Lymphoprep density gradient centrifugation and were stained directly, with no culture step. Samples were stained and sorted in pairs, with one healthy donor and one patient per experiment, so that batch effects were minimized. Sequences were obtained from naive CD4+ T cells from blood. The cell subset or site label, as the study defines it: true naive CD4+ T cells. The receptor's source is a man aged 18-30 years in good health.

Here the CDR3 is given as CASSLVSSGIYNEQFF. The DNA reads as follows: TGCGCCAGCAGCTTGGTGTCTAGCGGGATCTACAATGAGCAGTTCTTC. The rearrangement joined TRBV5-1 to TRBJ2-1; 9 central bases correspond to TRBD2. V is trimmed back by 0 bases and J by 3 bases, and the junction contains 4 bases that no gene match accounts for. The germline V gene encodes CDR1 SGHRS and CDR2 YFSETQ. The CDR3 holds 16 amino acids from the cysteine to the phenylalanine. Only the CDR3 part of the read is kept: 48 bases, read in frame from the first base.